A single sample is the source of the 21 T cell receptor beta chains below, sequenced in a study of blood T cells in healthy people across ages. Then a second PCR, running about 6 to 12 cycles, was carried out with a sample-barcoded 5' primer and a J-beta primer mix. MiXCR was run by TCRdb on the 5' RACE reads, yielding one entry per CDR3 protein. This table has roughly 800,000 distinct CDR3 sequences, roughly 25% appearing once. The data were also submitted as part of a second study, on T cells of mothers and their children.

The sample comprised blood. The receptors come from a boy younger than 18 in good health.

The chain has TRBV2 and TRBJ1-6; 8 bases line up with TRBD1. The V and J ends lost 6 bases and 9 bases, in that order; junction bases with no gene match: 7. Looked up from germline, CDR1 is SNHLY and CDR2 is FYNNEI. The CDR3 covers 14 residues. The CDR3 is CASRSGQGGSPLHF. As DNA, the CDR3 is TGTGCCAGCAGAAGTGGACAGGGAGGTTCACCCCTCCACTTT.

The DNA for the CDR3 is TGTGCCAGCAGCCAGGCCTGGCAGGAAAGCACAGATACGCAGTATTTT. Translated: CASSQAWQESTDTQYF. The genes are TRBV11-2 and TRBJ2-3; unclear D gene. Germline V gives CDR1 SGHAT, CDR2 FQNNGV. V shed 5 bases and J shed 0 bases, with 15 bases lying between them. The CDR3 contains 16 residues.

The chain is built from TRBV10-2 and TRBJ1-4; D is uncertain. Germline V lookup: CDR1 WSHSY, CDR2 SAAADI. This CDR3 contains 14 residues. V was trimmed by 6 bases and J by 8 bases, leaving 16 bases between them. For the CDR3, the DNA is TGCGCCAGCAGCCCCGATGCGACGGAGGAAAAACTGTTTTTT. Residues: CASSPDATEEKLFF.

The chain employs TRBV5-1 and TRBJ2-5, with 7 bases matching TRBD2. Germline V gene lookup returns CDR1 SGHRS and CDR2 YFSETQ. CDR3 length equals 14 residues. Germline trimming cut 4 bases from V and 3 bases from J; bases unmatched to any gene: 6. CDR3 amino acids: CASSRRAGEETQYF. The CDR3 DNA is TGCGCCAGCAGCCGGAGGGCGGGAGAAGAGACCCAGTACTTC.

V is TRBV27 and J is TRBJ2-7; either TRBD1 or TRBD2 may supply D (6 bases each). Looked up from germline, CDR1 is MNHEY and CDR2 is SMNVEV (reference sequence). With 3 bases removed from V and 7 bases from J, the gap between germline ends came to 16 bases. The CDR3 is 14 residues long. The CDR3 reads CASSFSGAAGEQYF. The CDR3, as DNA: TGTGCCAGCAGTTTTTCGGGGGCGGCGGGAGAGCAGTACTTC.

This clonotype was recorded a few times. The chain uses TRBV29-1 and TRBJ2-1; 8 bases fit TRBD2. V shed 6 bases and J 3 bases; nucleotides not matched to a gene: 7. CDR1 SQVTM and CDR2 ANQGSEA come from the germline V gene. This CDR3 contains 14 residues. This CDR3 is CSVPSGSLYNEQFF. CDR3 in DNA: TGCAGCGTCCCGAGCGGGAGCCTCTACAATGAGCAGTTCTTC.

This clonotype has just a few counts. The chain joins TRBV5-1 to TRBJ2-2, with D uncertain. V lost 4 bases to trimming and J lost 5 bases, with 12 bases between them. Germline V CDR1 and CDR2: SGHRS, YFSETQ. The CDR3 has 14 residues. CDR3 in amino acids: CASSTGRVTGELFF. In DNA, the CDR3 is TGCGCCAGCAGCACTGGTCGGGTTACCGGGGAGCTGTTTTTT.

The rearrangement links TRBV7-8 to TRBJ2-1, with D perhaps matching TRBD2 (6 bases). Trimming took 5 bases from V and 9 from J, leaving 11 bases between them. The CDR3 runs 12 residues. CDR1 is SGHVS, CDR2 FQNEAQ, per germline. For the CDR3, the DNA is TGTGCCAGCAGCATTACGGGAGTTGAGCAGTTCTTC. Encoded protein: CASSITGVEQFF. Full variable domain (remainder filled in from reference TRBV7-8 and TRBJ2-1): GAGVSQSPRYKVAKRGQDVALRCDPISGHVSLFWYQQALGQGPEFLTYFQNEAQLDKSGLPSDRFFAERPEGSVSTLKIQRTQQEDSAVYLCASSITGVEQFFGPGTRLTVL.

The chain uses TRBV12-3 or TRBV12-4 and TRBJ2-1, with 12 bases lining up with TRBD2. This CDR3 has 15 residues. J gave up 6 bases and V 7 bases, and 7 bases lay outside the gene matches. The CDR3 loop reads CASNFGTSGFNEQFF. CDR3 DNA: TGTGCCAGCAACTTTGGGACTAGCGGGTTCAATGAGCAGTTCTTC.

This clonotype has a handful of counts. The rearrangement uses TRBV27 and TRBJ1-3; D gene uncertain. The V and J ends lost 2 bases and 2 bases respectively, with 10 bases between them. Looked up from germline, CDR1 is MNHEY and CDR2 is SMNVEV (reference sequence). CDR3 size: 15 residues. In DNA, the CDR3 is TGTGCCAGCAGTTTAAGAGGGTTCGCTGGAAACACCATATATTTT. Translating gives CASSLRGFAGNTIYF.

This clonotype has only a few counts. The genes are TRBV3-1 and TRBJ2-5; 7 bases align to TRBD1. Germline CDR1 reads LGHDT; CDR2 reads YNNKEL (reference sequence). With 1 base clipped from V and 7 bases from J, the junction kept 9 bases outside the gene matches. CDR3 length equals 15 residues. This chain's CDR3 is CASSQAWQGERTQYF. CDR3 sequence (DNA): TGTGCCAGCAGCCAAGCCTGGCAGGGGGAAAGGACCCAGTACTTC.

This clonotype was seen a few times. The chain employs TRBV29-1 and TRBJ2-7; D possibly matches TRBD1 or TRBD2 (5 bases each). Trimming pared 3 bases from V and 5 bases from J, leaving 23 bases between. CDR1 SQVTM and CDR2 ANQGSEA come from the germline V gene. This CDR3 region has 16 residues. CDR3 protein: CSVEVVTGPGRDEQYF. The CDR3 DNA sequence: TGCAGCGTTGAGGTTGTAACGGGGCCAGGGCGAGACGAGCAGTACTTC.

This clonotype has only a few counts. The chain uses TRBV20-1 and TRBJ2-1; D remains unclear. CDR3 length equals 15 residues. Germline CDR1 DFQATT, CDR2 SNEGSKA (reference sequence). Trimming took off 6 bases at V and 9 bases at J, with 24 bases between the two ends. This CDR3 is CSATAADSTIFEQFF. The CDR3 nucleotides are TGCAGTGCGACCGCCGCAGACTCCACGATATTTGAGCAGTTCTTC.

The chain carries TRBV28 and TRBJ2-6, with D perhaps being TRBD1 or TRBD2 (5 bases each). Per the germline V gene, CDR1 is MDHEN and CDR2 is SYDVKM. V lost 1 base and J lost 2, with 24 bases in between. This CDR3 is 21 amino acids long. CDR3 bases: TGTGCCAGCAGTTTATATTGGGGGACCGACCCGAGTTTGGCTGGGGCCAACGTCCTGACTTTC. It encodes CASSLYWGTDPSLAGANVLTF.

This chain uses TRBV29-1 with TRBJ1-1, with D unclear. The germline V gene has CDR1 SQVTM and CDR2 ANQGSEA. V lost 2 bases and J 2 bases, leaving 9 bases between the germline ends. The CDR3 runs to 13 residues. CDR3 sequence: CSVERESNTEAFF. The DNA for the CDR3 is TGCAGCGTTGAACGGGAGAGCAACACTGAAGCTTTCTTT.

J is TRBJ2-5 and V is TRBV7-6; the D gene is possibly TRBD2 (5 bases). The assigned J gene may be wrong: the sequence end matches TRBJ2-7 better. The CDR3 extends over 15 amino acids. CDR1 SGHVS and CDR2 FNYEAQ come from the germline V gene. CDR3: CASSLSEAPSYEQYF. CDR3 DNA: TGTGCCAGCAGCTTATCGGAGGCCCCTTCCTACGAGCAGTACTTC.

The table lists this clonotype with a few counts. This rearrangement joins TRBV18 to TRBJ2-1; D is uncertain. Germline CDR1 reads KGHSH; CDR2 reads LQKENI. The CDR3 is made up of 12 amino acids. Trimming removed 6 bases at V and 10 bases at J, with 13 bases between. The CDR3 bases are TGTGCCAGCTCCCACACCGAGGAGGAGCAGTTCTTC. This sequence encodes CASSHTEEEQFF.

The table lists this clonotype with a few counts. V is TRBV4-3 and J is TRBJ2-7; 7 nucleotides match TRBD1. Germline V gives CDR1 LGHNA, CDR2 YSLEER. V gave up 5 bases and J gave up 4 bases; unmatched junction bases: 8. This CDR3 comprises 14 residues. The CDR3 loop is CASSSSYRGYEQYF. CDR3 nucleotides: TGCGCCAGCAGCTCTTCGTACAGGGGATACGAGCAGTACTTC.

This chain links TRBV29-1 with TRBJ2-3, with 8 positions matching TRBD2. In germline, CDR1 is SQVTM, CDR2 ANQGSEA. The CDR3 length is 15 residues. The junction had 12 bases not matched to a gene; V was cut back by 6 bases and J by 4 bases. CDR3 nucleotide sequence: TGCAGCGTGCCCCCCCCGGGAGGGCCGTCAGATACGCAGTATTTT. Residues: CSVPPPGGPSDTQYF.

About this clonotype itself: One end of the junction does not line up with germline, which may come from a read error. The chain joins TRBV20-1 to TRBJ1-4; 7 nucleotides line up with TRBD1. Germline CDR1 reads DFQATT; CDR2 reads SNEGSKA (reference sequence). There are 16 residues in the CDR3. The CDR3 DNA is TGCAGTACTAGAGACAGGGTACAGGCTCCTGCGGAAAAACTGTTTTTT. This gives the protein CSTRDRVQAPAEKLFF.

In regard to this clonotype: The junction and the germline gene differ at one end; a read error may be behind it. This sequence joins TRBV29-1 and TRBJ2-5, with a weak D call TRBD1 (6 bases). This CDR3 region has 15 residues. Germline CDR1 is SQVTM and CDR2 is ANQGSEA. CDR3: CSVEDWDKYQETPYF. The CDR3, as DNA: TGCAGCGTTGAAGACTGGGACAAGTACCAAGAGACCCCGTACTTC.